Shown below are 15 T cell receptor beta chains from a single sample sequenced in a study of T cells in Graves' hyperthyroidism and ophthalmopathy. RNA transcripts yielded amplified TCR beta CDR3 regions. First-round RT-PCR of the TCR CDR3 relied on the HTBI primer set. TCRdb re-derived calls from the multiplex PCR reads in MiXCR, one entry per CDR3 protein. In the table there are around 690,000 distinct CDR3 sequences, about 18% of which are singletons. Material for sequencing was blood. These TCRs come from a man aged 45-60 years with Graves' hyperthyroidism.

This clonotype was detected ten times or more. The CDR3 is CASSKTGLGSTDTQYF. CDR3 DNA sequence: TGTGCCAGCAGCAAAACGGGACTAGGGAGCACAGATACGCAGTATTTT. This chain joins TRBV7-3 and TRBJ2-3; 8 bases align to TRBD2. Germline assignment: CDR1 SGHTA and CDR2 FQGTGA. The CDR3 consists of 16 residues. J gave up 0 bases and V 5 bases, and 7 bases lay outside the gene matches. Full variable domain (rest looked up from reference TRBV7-3 and TRBJ2-3): GAGVSQTPSNKVTEKGKYVELRCDPISGHTALYWYRQSLGQGPEFLIYFQGTGAADDSGLPNDRFFAVRPEGSVSTLKIQRTERGDSAVYLCASSKTGLGSTDTQYFGPGTRLTVL.

There are many counts of this clonotype. This rearrangement joins TRBV28 to TRBJ1-1; no reliable D call. The germline V and J ends were trimmed by 5 bases and 11 bases, with 18 bases remaining between them. Germline V lookup: CDR1 MDHEN, CDR2 SYDVKM. This CDR3 comprises 13 residues. The CDR3 here is CASSPWTEVTAFF. DNA of the CDR3: TGTGCCAGCAGTCCTTGGACGGAAGTAACGGCTTTCTTT.

This clonotype was seen repeatedly, ten times or more. The V gene is TRBV27, the J gene TRBJ2-1; 12 bases map to TRBD2. After removal of 2 bases from V and 8 bases from J, the junction contained 10 bases not matched to a gene. CDR3 length: 17 residues. Germline V gene data show CDR1 as MNHEY and CDR2 as SMNVEV (reference sequence). The CDR3 DNA reads as TGTGCCAGCAGTTTAAAGGCTAGCGGGAGGGCCGAGGATGAGCAGTTCTTC. It yields the protein CASSLKASGRAEDEQFF.

The table lists this clonotype with many counts. V and J are TRBV2 and TRBJ1-3; D is ambiguous. Germline CDR1 and CDR2: SNHLY and FYNNEI. Trimming cost V 6 bases and J 3 bases, with 9 bases left between them. The CDR3 is 13 residues long. DNA for the CDR3: TGTGCCAGCAGCGTGGACGGTGGAAACACCATATATTTT. This encodes CASSVDGGNTIYF.

The chain uses TRBV4-1 and TRBJ2-1; D possibly corresponds to TRBD1 (5 bases). The germline CDR1 and CDR2 sequences are MGHRA and YSYEKL. The CDR3 extends over 16 amino acids. The V and J ends lost 0 bases and 4 bases respectively, with 13 bases between them. CDR3 nucleotides: TGCGCCAGCAGCCAAGATCCCAGGGCTAAATACAATGAGCAGTTCTTC. Its translation: CASSQDPRAKYNEQFF.

This clonotype showed up just a few times. One base away lies a much larger clone, so this may be a sequencing read error. The chain couples TRBV6-9 to TRBJ1-5, with D unresolved. The ends were cut back, 10 bases at V and 0 bases at J, with 16 bases in the middle. From germline, CDR1 is MNHGY and CDR2 SVAAGI. The CDR3 sequence is 15 residues long. The CDR3 region is CANNVNSNSNQPQHF. The CDR3 DNA sequence: TGTGCCAACAACGTGAATTCGAATAGCAATCAGCCCCAGCATTTT.

Notes on this clonotype: This may arise from a read error, as a much more abundant clone is one base away. This chain uses TRBV7-2 with TRBJ2-3, with 9 bases matching TRBD2. The CDR3 runs to 15 residues. V lost 5 bases and J lost 5; bases outside the gene matches: 8. Germline-derived CDR1 and CDR2 are SGHTA and FQGNSA. The CDR3 here is CASSLAGRGGDTQYF. The CDR3 bases are TGTGCCAGCAGCCTGGCGGGGCGGGGGGGAGATACGCAGTATTTT.

This clonotype showed up just a few times. This chain uses TRBV30 with TRBJ2-1; D is perhaps TRBD2 (5 bases). Per germline, CDR1 GTSNPN and CDR2 SVGIG (reference sequence). The CDR3 contains 15 residues. V dropped 0 bases and J dropped 0 bases, with 9 bases sitting between them. Here the CDR3 reads CAWSVLRGSYNEQFF. The DNA for the CDR3 is TGTGCCTGGAGTGTACTTCGGGGCTCCTACAATGAGCAGTTCTTC.

The V and J genes are TRBV5-6 and TRBJ2-1, with 9 bases matching TRBD1. J lost 4 bases, V lost 7 bases, and 12 bases had no gene match. Germline V gene sequence: CDR1 SGHDT, CDR2 YYEEEE. The CDR3 is 16 amino acids. DNA of the CDR3: TGTGCCAGCTCGTGGTTAACGGGACAGGGATACAATGAGCAGTTCTTC. It is translated as CASSWLTGQGYNEQFF.

V and J are TRBV9 and TRBJ2-6; D is undetermined. Trimming took 2 bases from V and 0 from J, leaving 9 bases between them. The germline V gene encodes CDR1 SGDLS and CDR2 YYNGEE. The CDR3 is 16 amino acids. CDR3 region: CASSVRSSSGANVLTF. As DNA, the CDR3 is TGTGCCAGCAGCGTTAGAAGTAGCTCTGGGGCCAACGTCCTGACTTTC. The entire variable domain, with the rest obtained from reference TRBV9 and TRBJ2-6, is as follows: DSGVTQTPKHLITATGQRVTLRCSPRSGDLSVYWYQQSLDQGLQFLIQYYNGEERAKGNILERFSAQQFPDLHSELNLSSLELGDSALYFCASSVRSSSGANVLTFGAGSRLTVL.

V usage is TRBV7-8 and J usage is TRBJ1-1; D gene uncertain. The V and J ends lost 1 base and 4 bases respectively, with 16 bases between them. The CDR3 totals 16 residues. The germline V gene encodes CDR1 SGHVS and CDR2 FQNEAQ. CDR3 sequence reads: CASSLDQVPWGTEAFF. CDR3 in DNA: TGTGCCAGCAGCTTAGATCAGGTCCCGTGGGGCACTGAAGCTTTCTTT.

This clonotype has a count of ten or more. The chain combines TRBV5-1 with TRBJ2-1; D may be TRBD2 (5 bases). V lost 4 bases and J 2 bases, leaving 13 bases between the germline ends. This CDR3 has 15 amino acids. Germline V CDR1 and CDR2: SGHRS, YFSETQ. Here the CDR3 DNA reads TGCGCCAGCAGCCAACTAGAGTTCCCCTACAATGAGCAGTTCTTC. Translated: CASSQLEFPYNEQFF.

This CDR3 is CASSDDMNTEAFF. The DNA for the CDR3 is TGTGCCAGTTCGGACGACATGAACACTGAAGCTTTCTTT. The chain has TRBV18 and TRBJ1-1; D ambiguous. The CDR3 extends over 13 amino acids. CDR1 is KGHSH and CDR2 is LQKENI in the germline V gene. Trimming took off 9 bases at V and 0 bases at J, with 11 bases between the two ends.

This clonotype was seen many times. The chain combines TRBV20-1 with TRBJ2-7, with D perhaps TRBD2 (7 bases). The V end was cut by 0 bases, the J end by 4 bases, with 16 bases between. This CDR3 contains 15 residues. Germline V gives CDR1 DFQATT, CDR2 SNEGSKA (reference sequence). The CDR3 protein is CSARDLGGRAYEQYF. CDR3 nucleotides: TGCAGTGCTAGAGATCTGGGGGGGCGGGCTTACGAGCAGTACTTC.

This clonotype was counted between two and nine times. The V gene is TRBV6-1, the J gene TRBJ2-2; D is undetermined. The CDR3 runs to 13 residues. Germline CDR1 MNHNS, CDR2 SASEGT. V was shortened by 6 bases and J by 0 bases, with 5 bases between the two germline ends. CDR3 in amino acids: CASRRPNTGELFF. For the CDR3, the DNA is TGTGCCAGCAGACGACCGAACACCGGGGAGCTGTTTTTT.